A single sample gave rise to the 11 T cell receptor beta chains below, sequenced in a study of cytomegalovirus exposure and HLA in healthy donors (dated by TCRdb to 2016 to 2017). The library was generated by the immunoSEQ multiplex PCR assay. The immuneACCESS repertoire file appears here via TCRdb, limited to in-frame rearrangements. These files lack a portion of the clones; in checked studies, under half of the deficit traces to unresolved V genes, and the cause of the others is not known. The sample table shows roughly 130,000 clones, and about 90% are seen once. The ten largest clones represent 1.2% to 1.5% of the sample. The sample comprised PBMCs. The receptors stem from a man aged 25-45 years in good health and CMV-seronegative.

The V gene is TRBV7-9, the J gene TRBJ1-2, with D unclear. The CDR3 covers 13 residues. V lost 3 bases to trimming and J lost 4 bases, with 9 bases between them. Germline CDR1 is SEHNR and CDR2 is FQNEAQ (reference sequence). CDR3 sequence: CASSFSEGYGYTF. The CDR3 region has the DNA TGTGCCAGCAGCTTCTCCGAGGGCTATGGCTACACCTTC.

This chain links TRBV2 with TRBJ2-7; 10 nucleotides match TRBD2. Trimming at V came to 4 bases and at J to 3 bases, leaving 9 bases not matched to a gene. Looked up from germline, CDR1 is SNHLY and CDR2 is FYNNEI. CDR3 length: 16 residues. For the CDR3, the DNA is TGTGCCAGCAGTGTTAGTCTAGCGGGGGCCTTCTACGAGCAGTACTTC. It specifies CASSVSLAGAFYEQYF. The whole variable domain, filled in from reference TRBV2 and TRBJ2-7, reads EPEVTQTPSHQVTQMGQEVILRCVPISNHLYFYWYRQILGQKVEFLVSFYNNEISEKSEIFDDQFSVERPDGSNFTLKIRSTKLEDSAMYFCASSVSLAGAFYEQYFGPGTRLTVT.

The CDR3 reads CASSVLNEQFF. CDR3 DNA: TGTGCCAGCAGTGTATTAAATGAGCAGTTCTTC. This chain connects TRBV2 to TRBJ2-1; D remains ambiguous. Looked up from germline, CDR1 is SNHLY and CDR2 is FYNNEI. V was trimmed by 4 bases and J by 7 bases, leaving 5 bases between them. The CDR3 is made up of 11 amino acids.

The CDR3 bases are TGTGCCTGGAGCGGGACAGGGGAAGAAAAACTGTTTTTT. Protein sequence: CAWSGTGEEKLFF. The J gene is TRBJ1-4, the V gene TRBV30; 10 bases map to TRBD1. J was trimmed by 8 bases and V by 3 bases; bases with no gene match: 3. CDR1 is GTSNPN, CDR2 SVGIG, per germline (reference sequence). The CDR3 is made up of 13 amino acids.

J is TRBJ2-1 and V is TRBV29-1; a possible D gene is TRBD1 (5 bases). The CDR3 is made up of 11 amino acids. V was clipped by 3 bases and J by 10 bases, with 10 bases between them. From germline, CDR1 is SQVTM and CDR2 ANQGSEA. The CDR3 here is CSVEGQTEQFF. The CDR3 bases are TGCAGCGTTGAGGGGCAAACAGAGCAGTTCTTC.

This chain joins TRBV2 and TRBJ2-7, with 7 positions matching TRBD1. V was pared by 5 bases and J by 3 bases, with 13 bases of the junction left unmatched. The CDR3 sequence is 16 residues long. Germline V CDR1 and CDR2: SNHLY, FYNNEI. As DNA, the CDR3 is TGTGCCAGCAGTCTCCTCGGGACAGAGGTCGACTACGAGCAGTACTTC. Protein sequence: CASSLLGTEVDYEQYF.

The genes are TRBV7-9 and TRBJ2-2; 8 nucleotides match TRBD1. This CDR3 is 15 amino acids long. Germline V gene lookup returns CDR1 SEHNR and CDR2 FQNEAQ (reference sequence). V trimming: 4 bases; J trimming: 1 base; junction bases outside the gene matches: 2. Here the CDR3 reads CASSSGQGNTGELFF. CDR3 nucleotide sequence: TGTGCCAGCAGCTCCGGACAGGGGAACACCGGGGAGCTGTTTTTT.

This clone was counted between two and nine times. This rearrangement joins TRBV6-5 to TRBJ1-4; tentatively, D is TRBD1 (6 bases). CDR1 is MNHEY, CDR2 SVGAGI, per germline. The CDR3 consists of 14 residues. Trimming took 2 bases from V and 6 from J, leaving 10 bases between them. In DNA form, the CDR3 reads TGTGCCAGCAGTTACGGGACATTGGATGAAAAACTGTTTTTT. Protein: CASSYGTLDEKLFF.

This clone turned up a few times. This sequence joins TRBV2 and TRBJ1-1; D uncertain. Per the germline V gene, CDR1 is SNHLY and CDR2 is FYNNEI. Trimming shortened V by 9 bases and J by 0 bases, and 11 bases separated the two germline ends. The CDR3 sequence is 13 residues long. This CDR3 reads CASIQQMNTEAFF. In nucleotides, the CDR3 is TGTGCCAGTATACAGCAGATGAACACTGAAGCTTTCTTT.

The chain recombines TRBV7-2 with TRBJ2-5; no clear D gene. Trimming cost V 1 base and J 5 bases, with 5 bases left between them. Germline V gene sequence: CDR1 SGHTA, CDR2 FQGNSA. The CDR3 runs 12 residues. Written as DNA, the CDR3 is TGTGCCAGCAGCTTAGTCCGGGAGACCCAGTACTTC. Translating it yields CASSLVRETQYF. Looking up the rest from reference TRBV7-2 and TRBJ2-5 gives the full variable domain: GAGVSQSPSNKVTEKGKDVELRCDPISGHTALYWYRQSLGQGLEFLIYFQGNSAPDKSGLPSDRFSAERTGGSVSTLTIQRTQQEDSAVYLCASSLVRETQYFGPGTRLLVL.

This clone has only one observation. V and J are TRBV21-1 and TRBJ2-4; the D call TRBD2 from the table was never checked on the DNA. TRBV21-1 is an annotated pseudogene. This CDR3 contains 17 residues. The CDR3 bases are TGTGCCAGCACCATGGGACTAGCGGGAGTGAGGAAAAACATTCAGTACTTC. It codes for CASTMGLAGVRKNIQYF.